The entry below gives a single T cell receptor (beta chain) sequence along with its context. With V trimmed by 6 bases and J by 1 base, 8 bases remained unmatched. The germline gives CDR1 LNHDA, CDR2 SQIVND (reference sequence). This CDR3 region has 15 residues. This entry belongs to a study of blood T cell repertoires in COVID-19. Overall study context: Sites across the United States, Italy and Spain contributed samples from acute and convalescent COVID-19. Nucleic acid was either cDNA or gDNA, and it came from T cells, B-cell-depleted T cells, or PBMCs.

Some clones are missing from TCRdb's copy, which holds only in-frame ones; the method was immunoSEQ multiplex PCR. The repertoire holds hundreds of thousands of clones, with 89% as singletons. This clonotype was sampled from a man aged 60 to 69 who had recovered from COVID-19. The material sequenced was peripheral blood. The chain links TRBV19 to TRBJ1-1, with 7 bases identical to TRBD1. CDR3 sequence: CASRILGQENTEAFF. The CDR3 DNA reads as TGTGCCAGTAGAATCCTTGGACAGGAGAACACTGAAGCTTTCTTT.